This TCR beta chain was recovered during a study of T cell responses to AZD1222 COVID-19 vaccine. Study-wide results and caveats: Reportedly, nearly half of unique spike TCRs recognized epitopes outside B.1.351/B.1.1.7 mutations.

Clones were read by immunoSEQ multiplex PCR, and TCRdb kept only the in-frame ones, dropping some. The data show 95,000 to 150,000 clones, more than 70% seen once. Regarding this clone: Its matching antigen is unknown.

This clonotype originated in an adult who received the AZD1222 COVID-19 vaccine. Sequenced here: peripheral blood, sampled 28 days after the second AZD1222 dose.

CDR3 region: CASSYSAVVSAFF. In DNA form, the CDR3 reads TGTGCCAGCAGTTACTCGGCGGTAGTCAGCGCTTTCTTT. This rearrangement joins TRBV6-5 to TRBJ1-1; D gene unclear. V was clipped by 0 bases and J by 11 bases, with 13 bases between them. CDR3 size: 13 residues. The germline V gene has CDR1 MNHEY and CDR2 SVGAGI.